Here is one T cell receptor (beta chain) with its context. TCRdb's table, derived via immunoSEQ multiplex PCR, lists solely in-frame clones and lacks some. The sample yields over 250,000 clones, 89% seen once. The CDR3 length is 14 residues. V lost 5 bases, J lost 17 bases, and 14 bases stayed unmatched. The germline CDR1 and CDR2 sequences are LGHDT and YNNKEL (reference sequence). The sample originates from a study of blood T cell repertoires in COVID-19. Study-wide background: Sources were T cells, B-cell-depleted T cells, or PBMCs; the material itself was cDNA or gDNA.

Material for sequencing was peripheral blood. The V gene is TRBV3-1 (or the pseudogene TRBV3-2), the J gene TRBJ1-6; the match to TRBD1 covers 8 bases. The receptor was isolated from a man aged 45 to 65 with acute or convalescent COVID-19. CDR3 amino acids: CASSTRTSGTGVHF. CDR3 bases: TGTGCCAGCAGCACTCGCACCTCCGGGACAGGTGTCCACTTT.